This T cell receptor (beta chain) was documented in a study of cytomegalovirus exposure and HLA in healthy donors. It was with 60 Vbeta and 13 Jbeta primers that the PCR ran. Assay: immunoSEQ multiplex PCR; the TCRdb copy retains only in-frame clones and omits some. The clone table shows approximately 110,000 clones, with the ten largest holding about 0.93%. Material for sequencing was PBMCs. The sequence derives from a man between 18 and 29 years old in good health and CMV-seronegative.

The CDR3 bases are TGTGCCAGCAGTGACGGGACAGGGTATGGCTACACCTTC. As protein: CASSDGTGYGYTF. This sequence joins TRBV28 and TRBJ1-2, with 9 bases that match TRBD1. The CDR3 covers 13 residues. Germline V gene sequence: CDR1 MDHEN, CDR2 SYDVKM. J was trimmed by 5 bases and V by 5 bases; bases with no gene match: 3.